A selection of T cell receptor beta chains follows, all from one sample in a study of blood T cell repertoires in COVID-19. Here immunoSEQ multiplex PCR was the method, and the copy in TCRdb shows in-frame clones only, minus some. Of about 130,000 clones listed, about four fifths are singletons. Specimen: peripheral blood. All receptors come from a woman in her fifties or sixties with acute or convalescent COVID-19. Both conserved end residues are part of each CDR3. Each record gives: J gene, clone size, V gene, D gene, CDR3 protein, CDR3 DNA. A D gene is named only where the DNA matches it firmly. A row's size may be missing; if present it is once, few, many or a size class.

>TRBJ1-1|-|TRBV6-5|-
CASSRGSFGTEAFF
TGTGCCAGCAGCCGCGGTTCGTTCGGCACTGAAGCTTTCTTT
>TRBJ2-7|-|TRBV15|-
CATSKKTGSSYEQYF
TGTGCCACCAGCAAGAAAACAGGGAGCTCCTACGAGCAGTACTTC
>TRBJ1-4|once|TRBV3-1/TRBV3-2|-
CASSPRGGSEKLFF
TGTGCCAGCAGCCCGAGGGGGGGAAGTGAAAAACTGTTTTTT
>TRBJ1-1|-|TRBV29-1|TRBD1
CSVEVRQGNTEAFF
TGCAGCGTTGAAGTGAGACAGGGCAACACTGAAGCTTTCTTT
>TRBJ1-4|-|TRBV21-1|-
CASDSGGGDAYFNEKLFF
TGTGCCAGCGACTCTGGTGGGGGGGACGCGTACTTTAATGAAAAACTGTTTTTT
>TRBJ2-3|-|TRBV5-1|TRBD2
CASSLTLAGDTDTQYF
TGCGCCAGCAGCTTAACTCTAGCGGGGGACACAGATACGCAGTATTTT
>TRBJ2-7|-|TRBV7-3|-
CASSLNSLDEQYF
TGTGCCAGCAGCTTAAACAGCCTCGACGAGCAGTACTTC
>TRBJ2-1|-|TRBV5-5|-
CASSLDDRDFYNEQFF
TGTGCCAGCAGCTTAGATGATAGGGACTTCTACAATGAGCAGTTCTTC
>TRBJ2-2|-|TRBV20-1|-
CSASRSGGGNTGELFF
TGCAGTGCTAGTCGTTCAGGTGGAGGGAACACCGGGGAGCTGTTTTTT
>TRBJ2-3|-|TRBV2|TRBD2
CASSSGTSGGGTQYF
TGTGCCAGCAGTTCCGGGACTAGCGGGGGGGGTACGCAGTATTTT
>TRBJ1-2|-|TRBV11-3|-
CASSLGGYYGYTF
TGTGCCAGCAGCTTAGGCGGATACTATGGCTACACCTTC
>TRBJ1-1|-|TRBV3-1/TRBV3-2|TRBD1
CASSPGTGSWTEAFF
TGTGCCAGCAGCCCGGGGACAGGGTCTTGGACTGAAGCTTTCTTT
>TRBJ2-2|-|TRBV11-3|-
CASSLGQGSGELFF
TGTGCCAGCAGCTTAGGGCAGGGGTCCGGGGAGCTGTTTTTT
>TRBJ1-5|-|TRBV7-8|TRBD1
CASSSQGAGNQPQHF
TGTGCCAGCAGCTCACAGGGGGCAGGGAATCAGCCCCAGCATTTT
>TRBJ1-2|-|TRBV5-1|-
CASSFSSSPRVDGYTF
TGCGCCAGCAGCTTCTCTTCATCCCCGAGGGTAGACGGCTACACCTTC
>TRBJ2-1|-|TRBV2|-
CASSGLNHSSYNEQFF
TGTGCCAGCAGTGGCCTAAACCACAGCTCCTACAATGAGCAGTTCTTC
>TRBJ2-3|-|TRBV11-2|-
CASSTPGTFTDTQYF
TGTGCCAGCAGCACTCCAGGGACTTTCACAGATACGCAGTATTTT
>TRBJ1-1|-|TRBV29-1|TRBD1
CSVRRGQNEAFF
TGCAGCGTCCGAAGGGGGCAGAATGAAGCTTTCTTT